This record concerns one TCR beta chain sequence. The antigen remains unidentified. Germline is not matched at one junction end, which may reflect a read error. This sample was included in a study of metastatic and nonmetastatic thyroid tumors. Study-wide context: Repertoire comparisons spanned blood and tumor or nodule tissue from malignant and benign thyroid patients.

There are 14 residues in the CDR3. Looked up from germline, CDR1 is MNHEY and CDR2 is SMNVEV (reference sequence). Original data processing: Differences in CDR3 between clinicopathological groups were drawn on to build a classifier intended to discriminate distant-metastatic papillary thyroid cancer patients. Through MiXCR, TCRdb re-clonotyped the PCR reads. The V and J calls here are based on TCRdb, not the publication. This sample carries 30,000 to 35,000 clones, about 15% of them seen once, and the ten largest clones take under 20%. Findings of the study overall: Reportedly, malignant thyroid tumors had significantly higher TCR beta diversity than benign nodules, in blood and tumor.

Thyroid surgery was preceded by no treatment in any patient. This sequence originates from a male donor with papillary thyroid cancer or a benign thyroid nodule (not recorded which). Some clones in this sample may be carry-over from other donors' samples. The rearrangement joins TRBV27 to TRBJ2-7; 7 nucleotides match TRBD1. The sequencing sample was made of blood. Here the CDR3 reads CASRGQASSYEQYF. CDR3 DNA: TGTGCAAGCAGAGGACAGGCTAGCTCCTACGAGCAGTACTTC.